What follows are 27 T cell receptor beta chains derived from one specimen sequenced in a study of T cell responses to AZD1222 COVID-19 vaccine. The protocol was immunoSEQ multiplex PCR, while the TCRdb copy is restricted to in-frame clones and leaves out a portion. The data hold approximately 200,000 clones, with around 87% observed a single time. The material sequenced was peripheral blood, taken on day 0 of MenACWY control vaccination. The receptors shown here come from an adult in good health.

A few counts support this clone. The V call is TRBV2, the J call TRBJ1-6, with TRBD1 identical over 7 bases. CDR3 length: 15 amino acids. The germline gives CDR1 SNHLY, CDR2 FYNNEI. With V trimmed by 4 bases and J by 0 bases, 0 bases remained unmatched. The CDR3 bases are TGTGCCAGCAGTGCAGGGGGCTCCTATAATTCACCCCTCCACTTT. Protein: CASSAGGSYNSPLHF.

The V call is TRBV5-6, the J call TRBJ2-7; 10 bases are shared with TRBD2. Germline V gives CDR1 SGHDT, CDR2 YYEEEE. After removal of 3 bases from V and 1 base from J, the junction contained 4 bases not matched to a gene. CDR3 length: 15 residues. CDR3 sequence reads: CASSWTSGGSYEQYF. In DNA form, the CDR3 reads TGTGCCAGCAGCTGGACTAGCGGAGGGTCCTACGAGCAGTACTTC.

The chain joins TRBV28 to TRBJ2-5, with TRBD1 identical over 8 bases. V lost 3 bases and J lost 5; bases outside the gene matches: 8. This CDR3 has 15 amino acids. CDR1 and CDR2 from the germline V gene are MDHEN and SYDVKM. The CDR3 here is CASSFMGQDRETQYF. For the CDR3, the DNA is TGTGCCAGCAGTTTCATGGGACAGGATAGGGAGACCCAGTACTTC. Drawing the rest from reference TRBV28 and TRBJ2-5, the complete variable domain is DVKVTQSSRYLVKRTGEKVFLECVQDMDHENMFWYRQDPGLGLRLIYFSYDVKMKEKGDIPEGYSVSREKKERFSLILESASTNQTSMYLCASSFMGQDRETQYFGPGTRLLVL.

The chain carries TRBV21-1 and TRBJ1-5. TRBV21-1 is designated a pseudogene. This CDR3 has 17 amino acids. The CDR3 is CASSKYWLMHSNQPQHF. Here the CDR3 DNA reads TGTGCCAGCAGCAAATATTGGTTAATGCATAGCAATCAGCCCCAGCATTTT.

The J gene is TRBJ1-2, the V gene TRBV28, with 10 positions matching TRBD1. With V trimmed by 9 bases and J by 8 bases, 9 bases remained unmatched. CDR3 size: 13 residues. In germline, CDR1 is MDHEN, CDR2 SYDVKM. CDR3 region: CASMDRGEFGYTF. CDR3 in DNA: TGTGCCAGTATGGACAGGGGGGAGTTCGGCTACACCTTC.

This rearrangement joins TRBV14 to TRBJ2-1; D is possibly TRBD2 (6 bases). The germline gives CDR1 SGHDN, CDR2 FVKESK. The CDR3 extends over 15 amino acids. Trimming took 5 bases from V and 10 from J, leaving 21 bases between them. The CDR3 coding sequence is TGTGCCAGCAGCAGATTGGGACTTTCCTTAGAGGAGCAGTTCTTC. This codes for CASSRLGLSLEEQFF.

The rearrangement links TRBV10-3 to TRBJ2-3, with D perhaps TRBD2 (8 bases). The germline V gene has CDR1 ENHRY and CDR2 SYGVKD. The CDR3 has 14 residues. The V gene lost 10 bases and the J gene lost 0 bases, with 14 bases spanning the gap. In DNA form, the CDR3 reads TGTGCCACCTTAGCGGGACAGAGCACAGATACGCAGTATTTT. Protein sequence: CATLAGQSTDTQYF.

CDR3 amino acids: CASSLQAPEAFF. The DNA of the CDR3 is TGTGCCAGCAGCCTACAAGCCCCTGAAGCTTTCTTT. The V call is TRBV7-8, the J call TRBJ1-1; D is undetermined. Deletions cut 5 bases from V and 6 bases from J, with 10 bases between. This CDR3 is built from 12 residues. The germline V gene encodes CDR1 SGHVS and CDR2 FQNEAQ.

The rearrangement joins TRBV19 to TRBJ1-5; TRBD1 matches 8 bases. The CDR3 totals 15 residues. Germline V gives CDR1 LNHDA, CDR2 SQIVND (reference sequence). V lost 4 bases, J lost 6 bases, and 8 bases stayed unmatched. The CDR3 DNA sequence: TGTGCCAGTAGTAGATACCAGGGGGCTGGTCAGCCCCAGCATTTT. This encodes CASSRYQGAGQPQHF.

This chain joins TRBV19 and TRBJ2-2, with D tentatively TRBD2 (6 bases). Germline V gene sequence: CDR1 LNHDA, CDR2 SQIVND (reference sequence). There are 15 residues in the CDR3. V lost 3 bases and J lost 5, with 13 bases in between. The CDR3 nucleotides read TGTGCCAGTAGTATGGGGGGAACATGGACCGGGGAGCTGTTTTTT. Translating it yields CASSMGGTWTGELFF.

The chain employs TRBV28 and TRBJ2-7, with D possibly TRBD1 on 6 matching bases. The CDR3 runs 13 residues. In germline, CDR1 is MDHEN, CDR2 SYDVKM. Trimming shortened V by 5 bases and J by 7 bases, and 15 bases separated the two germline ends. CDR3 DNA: TGTGCCAGCAGTCCGCCACCGGGACAAGAGCAGTACTTC. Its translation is CASSPPPGQEQYF.

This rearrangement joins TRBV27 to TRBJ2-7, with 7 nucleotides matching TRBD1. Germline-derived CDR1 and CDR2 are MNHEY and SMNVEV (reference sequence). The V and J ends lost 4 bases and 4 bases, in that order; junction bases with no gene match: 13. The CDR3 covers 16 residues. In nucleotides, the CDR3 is TGTGCCAGCAGTTCCCGGGACAGCCGCTTGTTTTACGAGCAGTACTTC. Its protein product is CASSSRDSRLFYEQYF.

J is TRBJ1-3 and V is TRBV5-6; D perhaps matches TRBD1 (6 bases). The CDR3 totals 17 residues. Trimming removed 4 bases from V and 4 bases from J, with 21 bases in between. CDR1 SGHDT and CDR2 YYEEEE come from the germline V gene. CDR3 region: CASSLGFLTGSGNTIYF. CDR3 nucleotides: TGTGCCAGCAGCCTTGGTTTTTTAACAGGGTCAGGAAACACCATATATTTT.

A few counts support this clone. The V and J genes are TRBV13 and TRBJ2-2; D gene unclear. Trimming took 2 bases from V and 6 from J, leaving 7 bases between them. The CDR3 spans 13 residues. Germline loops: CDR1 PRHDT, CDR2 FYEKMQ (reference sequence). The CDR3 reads CASSLLAAGELFF. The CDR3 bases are TGTGCCAGCAGCTTACTGGCGGCCGGGGAGCTGTTTTTT.

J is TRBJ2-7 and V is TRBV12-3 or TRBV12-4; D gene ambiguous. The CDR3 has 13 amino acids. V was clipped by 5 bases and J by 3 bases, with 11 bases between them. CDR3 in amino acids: CASSPTAIYEQYF. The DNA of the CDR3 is TGTGCCAGCAGTCCCACTGCGATCTACGAGCAGTACTTC.

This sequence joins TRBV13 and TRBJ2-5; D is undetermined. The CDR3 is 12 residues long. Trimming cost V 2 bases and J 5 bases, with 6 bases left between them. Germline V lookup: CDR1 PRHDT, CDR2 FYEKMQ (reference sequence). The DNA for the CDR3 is TGTGCCAGCAGCTTAATCGGGGAGACCCAGTACTTC. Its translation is CASSLIGETQYF.

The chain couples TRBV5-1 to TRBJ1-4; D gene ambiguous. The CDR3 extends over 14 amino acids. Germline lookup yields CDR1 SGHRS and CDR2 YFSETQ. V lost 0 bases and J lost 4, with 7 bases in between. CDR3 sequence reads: CASSLGAGNEKLFF. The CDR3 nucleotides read TGCGCCAGCAGCTTGGGGGCGGGTAATGAAAAACTGTTTTTT.

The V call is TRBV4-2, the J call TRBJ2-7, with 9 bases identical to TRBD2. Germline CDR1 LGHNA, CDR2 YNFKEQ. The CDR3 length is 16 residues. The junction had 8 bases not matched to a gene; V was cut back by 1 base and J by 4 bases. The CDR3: CASSQVMRGGSYEQYF. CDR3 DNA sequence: TGTGCCAGCAGCCAAGTGATGCGGGGGGGCTCGTACGAGCAGTACTTC.

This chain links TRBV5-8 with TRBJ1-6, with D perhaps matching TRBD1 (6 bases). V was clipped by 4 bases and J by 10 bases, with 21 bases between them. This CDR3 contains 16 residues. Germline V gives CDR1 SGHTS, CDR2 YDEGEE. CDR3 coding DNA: TGTGCCAGCAGCCCGGAAGGGGGAGCGTGGTGGTCACCCCTCCACTTT. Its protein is CASSPEGGAWWSPLHF.

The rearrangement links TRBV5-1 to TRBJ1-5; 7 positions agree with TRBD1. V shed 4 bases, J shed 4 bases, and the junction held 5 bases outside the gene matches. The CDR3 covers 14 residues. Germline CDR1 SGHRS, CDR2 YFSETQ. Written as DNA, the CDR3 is TGCGCCAGCAGCCCCGGGACAGCGAATCAGCCCCAGCATTTT. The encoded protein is CASSPGTANQPQHF.

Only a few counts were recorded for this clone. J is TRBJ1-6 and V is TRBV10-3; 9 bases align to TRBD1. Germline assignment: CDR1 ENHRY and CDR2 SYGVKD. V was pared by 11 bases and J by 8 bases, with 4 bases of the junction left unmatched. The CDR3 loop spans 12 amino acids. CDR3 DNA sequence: TGTGCCGTTCGACAGGGGGATTCACCCCTCCACTTT. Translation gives CAVRQGDSPLHF.

CDR3 protein: CAIKGEETQYF. For the CDR3, the DNA is TGTGCCATCAAGGGAGAAGAGACCCAGTACTTC. The chain couples TRBV10-3 to TRBJ2-5; TRBD2 is a possible D gene (5 bases). CDR3 length: 11 amino acids. The germline V gene has CDR1 ENHRY and CDR2 SYGVKD. With 7 bases removed from V and 3 bases from J, the gap between germline ends came to 6 bases.

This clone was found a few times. This CDR3 is CASSPGAGGEVAGNTIYF. The CDR3 bases are TGCGCCAGCAGTCCGGGGGCAGGGGGGGAAGTGGCTGGAAACACCATATATTTT. The gene calls are TRBV23-1 and TRBJ1-3; 7 nucleotides match TRBD1. TRBV23-1 counts as an open reading frame of uncertain function. This CDR3 spans 18 amino acids. The V and J ends lost 4 bases and 2 bases, in that order; junction bases with no gene match: 14.

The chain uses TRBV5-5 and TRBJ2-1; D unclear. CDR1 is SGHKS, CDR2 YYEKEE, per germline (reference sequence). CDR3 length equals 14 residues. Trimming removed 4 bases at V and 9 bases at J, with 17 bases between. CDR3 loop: CASSPLEGVTEQFF. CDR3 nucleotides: TGTGCCAGCAGCCCCCTTGAAGGAGTAACTGAGCAGTTCTTC.

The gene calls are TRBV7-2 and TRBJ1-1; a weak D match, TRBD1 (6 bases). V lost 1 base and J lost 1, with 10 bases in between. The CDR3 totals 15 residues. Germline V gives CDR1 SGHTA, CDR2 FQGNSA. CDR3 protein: CASSLVAGANTEAFF. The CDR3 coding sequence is TGTGCCAGCAGCTTAGTTGCGGGGGCGAACACTGAAGCTTTCTTT.

The chain's CDR3 is CASSPGGAGGSYEQYF. In DNA form, the CDR3 reads TGTGCCAGCAGTCCCGGTGGAGCGGGAGGCTCCTACGAGCAGTACTTC. J is TRBJ2-7 and V is TRBV27; TRBD2 agrees at 9 bases. Germline V gene data show CDR1 as MNHEY and CDR2 as SMNVEV (reference sequence). This CDR3 region has 16 residues. V shed 5 bases, J shed 0 bases, and the junction held 8 bases outside the gene matches.

The CDR3 spells CASSQDWEGLGNTIYF. The CDR3 nucleotides read TGCGCCAGCAGCCAAGATTGGGAGGGCTTGGGAAACACCATATATTTT. This chain joins TRBV4-3 and TRBJ1-3; no firm D call. CDR1 and CDR2 from the germline V gene are LGHNA and YSLEER. Trimming shortened V by 0 bases and J by 4 bases, and 13 bases separated the two germline ends. This CDR3 has 16 residues.